The following is a TCR beta chain sequence with its context. Its specific antigen is unknown. It has no much larger one-base neighbor in the sample; base qualities were not kept. Genomic DNA was isolated from the sorted cells so that the TCRbeta CDR3 region could be sequenced. The immunoSEQ Assay was used for sequencing of TCRbeta CDR3 regions. Drawn from immuneACCESS, this table holds only the in-frame rearrangements with V and J called that TCRdb kept. Clones are partly lost; checked studies trace under half to an unresolved V gene and leave the rest unexplained. This sample gives approximately 82,000 clones in total; 88% of them show up just once. Approximately 0.76% of the sample lies in the top ten. This record comes from a study of OX40 agonist ivuxolimab in advanced cancers. For context, the study as a whole: The costimulatory receptor OX40 (CD134) was targeted by ivuxolimab, a fully human IgG2 agonistic monoclonal antibody. Intravenous ivuxolimab was administered to patients every 2 weeks at six dose levels: 0.01, 0.1, 0.3, 1.5, 3 and 10 mg/kg. Of the roughly 52 patients in dose escalation, about 20 had hepatocellular carcinoma, roughly 15 had melanoma, 9 had renal cell carcinoma and 9 had head and neck cancer. In the dose-escalation cohort, 82.7% of patients were male, and the mean age was roughly 60 years, with a range of roughly 23 to 85. Patients were allowed to have had prior anti-PD-1, anti-PD-L1 or anti-CTLA-4 therapy, and around 40% of the dose-escalation patients had previously received checkpoint inhibitors. Partial responses were achieved by three dose-escalation patients, of whom one had hepatocellular carcinoma and two had cutaneous melanoma. The point of sequencing TCRbeta in the periphery was to test whether ivuxolimab changed TCR sequence diversity and drove clonal T-cell expansion. The paper reports the monotherapy dose-escalation portion (N = 52 patients) of the phase I ivuxolimab trial.

CDR1 and CDR2, per the germline V gene (reference sequence), are SEHNR and FQNEAQ. Trimmed from V: 0 bases; trimmed from J: 6 bases; junction bases lacking a gene match: 1. The CDR3, cysteine through phenylalanine, is 15 amino acids long. Here the CDR3 DNA is all that survives: 45 bases in frame from base 1. Broad study findings and their caveats: Which antigens the clonally expanded peripheral T cells were specific for was not determined. In partial responders in the 0.1-3.0 mg/kg groups, normalized peripheral clonal expansion was found to be among the lowest, especially among CD8+ T cells. Clonal expansion of both CD4+ and CD8+ blood T cells was observed from baseline to week 6 at doses 0.1 to 3.0 mg/kg. On average, CD8+ T cells showed more expanded clones than CD4+ T cells after ivuxolimab. Low levels of normalized T-cell clonal expansion were also seen in some nonresponding patients.

Patients with a history of autoimmune disease or receiving systemic immunosuppression were excluded from the trial. Peripheral blood for TCR sequencing was drawn from every dose cohort at baseline, at cycle 4 day 1 and at cycle 7 day 1. Samples came from an open-label, multicenter, first-in-human phase I dose-escalation trial of ivuxolimab. The trial enrolled adults with locally advanced or metastatic head and neck squamous cell, hepatocellular, melanoma or renal cell carcinoma. Before TCR sequencing, CD4+ T cells and CD8+ T cells were sorted from peripheral blood as separate populations. The clonotype comes from an adult with an advanced solid tumor such as melanoma, head and neck, liver or kidney cancer. The sample consisted of CD4+ or CD8+ T cells sorted from blood, taken in a trial of the OX40 agonist ivuxolimab. The chain employs TRBV7-9 and TRBJ2-7; TRBD2 matches 14 bases in the middle. The DNA sequence follows: TGTGCCAGCAGCTTAGCTGGGACTAGCGGGAGCGAGCAGTACTTC. It is translated as CASSLAGTSGSEQYF.